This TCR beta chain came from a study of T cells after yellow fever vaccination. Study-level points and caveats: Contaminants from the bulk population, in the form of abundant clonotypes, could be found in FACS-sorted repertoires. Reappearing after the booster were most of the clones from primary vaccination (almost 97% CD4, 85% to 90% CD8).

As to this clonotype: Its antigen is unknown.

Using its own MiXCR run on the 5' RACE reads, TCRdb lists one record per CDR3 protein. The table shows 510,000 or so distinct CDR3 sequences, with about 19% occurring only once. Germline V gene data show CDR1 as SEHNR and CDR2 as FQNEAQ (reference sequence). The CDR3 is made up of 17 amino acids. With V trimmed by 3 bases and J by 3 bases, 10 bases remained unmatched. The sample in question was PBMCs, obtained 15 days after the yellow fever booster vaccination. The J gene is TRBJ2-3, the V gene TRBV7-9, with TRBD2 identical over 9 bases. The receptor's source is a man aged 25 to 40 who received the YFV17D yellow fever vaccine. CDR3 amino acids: CASSFSPLAGRTDTQYF. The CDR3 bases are TGTGCCAGCAGCTTCAGCCCCCTAGCGGGAAGGACAGATACGCAGTATTTT.